The clone carrying this TCR beta chain was detected only once. Other DNA sequences from this sample encode an identical CDR3 as well. This specimen comes from a study of T cell changes during pregnancy in multiple sclerosis. Per germline, CDR1 LNHNV and CDR2 YYDKDF (reference sequence). The CDR3 runs to 13 residues. The ends were cut back, 3 bases at V and 6 bases at J, with 9 bases in the middle. This table comes from immunoSEQ multiplex PCR, and its TCRdb copy is limited to in-frame clones, with some not included. This sample has 88,000 or so clones, with around 90% found just once. Sequences were derived from peripheral blood, sampled before pregnancy. This chain uses TRBV15 with TRBJ1-5; D unresolved. The TCR originated in a female donor with multiple sclerosis, enrolled in a pregnancy study. The CDR3: CATSSSLSQPQHF. CDR3 bases: TGTGCCACCAGCAGTTCCCTGTCTCAGCCCCAGCATTTT.